This T cell receptor beta chain derives from a study of technical replicates of blood from a few donors. TCRdb keeps only in-frame clones here, not all; method: immunoSEQ multiplex PCR. The repertoire holds tens of thousands of clones, around 92% seen once, with 0.42% in the top ten. The CDR3 contains 13 residues. Germline CDR1 is GTSNPN and CDR2 is SVGIG (reference sequence). V lost 2 bases and J lost 4, with 9 bases in between. The sequence was collected from a human donor in good health. The rearrangement uses TRBV30 and TRBJ2-1; D is unresolved. Sequenced input: T cells isolated from PBMCs. The CDR3 DNA sequence: TGTGCCTGGAGTATCTTAGATTACAATGAGCAGTTCTTC. It encodes CAWSILDYNEQFF.